This entry lists 23 T cell receptor beta chains sequenced from one sample in a study of T cells in Graves' hyperthyroidism and ophthalmopathy (dated by TCRdb to about 2019). The method was multiplex PCR. This sample was sequenced with an Illumina HiSeq 2000. TCR beta CDR3 regions were amplified from RNA transcripts. The first round of RT-PCR for the TCR CDR3 was performed with the HTBI primer set and the Qiagen OneStep RT-PCR kit. TCRdb trimmed the raw reads at Q25, called clones with MiXCR and kept productive beta chains. Duplicate CDR3 protein sequences are folded into a single record with the most common DNA and genes. For this sample there are 650,000 to 850,000 distinct CDR3 sequences; about 17% appear just once. Jointly, the top ten make up over 15% of the sample. The sequencing input was blood. Every receptor here comes from a woman aged 45 to 65 with Graves' hyperthyroidism that later progressed to Graves' ophthalmopathy.

This clonotype was observed many times. The rearrangement links TRBV11-2 to TRBJ1-4, with D tentatively TRBD1 (6 bases). The ends were cut back, 0 bases at V and 7 bases at J, with 9 bases in the middle. Looked up from germline, CDR1 is SGHAT and CDR2 is FQNNGV. The CDR3 extends over 14 amino acids. The chain's CDR3 is CASSLEWGLEKLFF. In DNA form, the CDR3 reads TGTGCCAGCAGCTTAGAGTGGGGGCTTGAAAAACTGTTTTTT.

The rearrangement uses TRBV27 and TRBJ1-4; weak D call: TRBD1 (5 bases). The germline gives CDR1 MNHEY, CDR2 SMNVEV (reference sequence). V lost 3 bases to trimming and J lost 0 bases, with 8 bases between them. This CDR3 has 15 amino acids. CDR3 residues: CASSFSGPTNEKLFF. The CDR3 DNA sequence: TGTGCCAGCAGTTTCTCAGGGCCAACTAATGAAAAACTGTTTTTT.

The chain links TRBV18 to TRBJ1-2; 12 bases are a match to TRBD1. With 0 bases clipped from V and 8 bases from J, the junction kept 7 bases outside the gene matches. The CDR3 length is 16 residues. Germline CDR1 and CDR2: KGHSH and LQKENI. The CDR3 DNA is TGTGCCAGCTCACCACCGGGACAGGGGGCATCGGAAGGCTACACCTTC. Translated, it gives CASSPPGQGASEGYTF.

V and J are TRBV28 and TRBJ2-3, with 8 bases lining up with TRBD2. Germline V lookup: CDR1 MDHEN, CDR2 SYDVKM. V shed 4 bases, J shed 0 bases, and the junction held 3 bases outside the gene matches. This CDR3 contains 15 residues. The DNA of the CDR3 is TGTGCCAGCAGTTCCGGGGGGGCAAGCACAGATACGCAGTATTTT. Its protein product is CASSSGGASTDTQYF. Filled out from reference TRBV28 and TRBJ2-3, the complete variable domain reads DVKVTQSSRYLVKRTGEKVFLECVQDMDHENMFWYRQDPGLGLRLIYFSYDVKMKEKGDIPEGYSVSREKKERFSLILESASTNQTSMYLCASSSGGASTDTQYFGPGTRLTVL.

V usage is TRBV6-5 and J usage is TRBJ1-3; D remains ambiguous. V lost 2 bases to trimming and J lost 4 bases, with 9 bases between them. The CDR3 is made up of 14 amino acids. Germline CDR1 MNHEY, CDR2 SVGAGI. Here the CDR3 reads CASSYGVPGNTIYF. The CDR3 nucleotides are TGTGCCAGCAGTTACGGGGTCCCCGGAAACACCATATATTTT.

This clonotype appeared a few times. A much bigger clone sits one base away, suggesting this may be a read error. The V call is TRBV27, the J call TRBJ1-6; 9 bases are shared with TRBD1. In germline, CDR1 is MNHEY, CDR2 SMNVEV (reference sequence). Losses at the gene ends were 8 bases for V and 8 bases for J; bases not matched to a gene: 4. This CDR3 spans 13 amino acids. Here the CDR3 DNA reads TGTGCCAGCGGGGGACAGGGCTATTCACCCCTCCACTTT. Translation: CASGGQGYSPLHF.

This clonotype has only a few counts. CDR3 nucleotide sequence: TGTGCCAGCAAGGGGGGGGGGGCGAAAAATGAGCAGTTCTTC. It yields the protein CASKGGGAKNEQFF. V gene TRBV7-3 combines with J gene TRBJ2-1; TRBD2 is a possible D gene (7 bases). CDR1 is SGHTA, CDR2 FQGTGA, per germline. Trimming pared 7 bases from V and 7 bases from J, leaving 17 bases between. This CDR3 region has 14 residues.

This clonotype was observed at least ten times. V gene TRBV6-1 combines with J gene TRBJ2-3; the match to TRBD2 covers 11 bases. From germline, CDR1 is MNHNS and CDR2 SASEGT. The junction had 14 bases not matched to a gene; V was cut back by 9 bases and J by 6 bases. The CDR3 covers 16 residues. CDR3: CASPPGLAGGRDTQYF. DNA of the CDR3: TGTGCCAGTCCCCCCGGGCTAGCGGGGGGTCGGGATACGCAGTATTTT.

Concerning this clonotype itself: This sequence may be a read error, since a much larger clone differs from it by one base. The V gene is TRBV7-2, the J gene TRBJ1-1; a possible D gene is TRBD1 (6 bases). In germline, CDR1 is SGHTA, CDR2 FQGNSA. V shed 0 bases and J shed 6 bases, with 17 bases lying between them. The CDR3 sequence is 16 residues long. Written as DNA, the CDR3 is TGTGCCAGCAGCTTAGCCGGCAGGGGTTTATGGGCTGAAGCTTTCTTT. This translates into CASSLAGRGLWAEAFF. The variable domain in full, with the rest retrieved from reference TRBV7-2 and TRBJ1-1, is GAGVSQSPSNKVTEKGKDVELRCDPISGHTALYWYRQSLGQGLEFLIYFQGNSAPDKSGLPSDRFSAERTGGSVSTLTIQRTQQEDSAVYLCASSLAGRGLWAEAFFGQGTRLTVV.

The chain has TRBV7-9 and TRBJ2-1, with 7 bases identical to TRBD1. Germline V CDR1 and CDR2: SEHNR, FQNEAQ (reference sequence). The J segment lost 4 bases and the V segment lost 5 bases, leaving 14 bases of the junction unmatched. CDR3 length equals 17 residues. The CDR3 reads CASSRTLGGHDYNEQFF. CDR3 coding DNA: TGTGCCAGCAGCCGTACATTAGGGGGCCACGATTACAATGAGCAGTTCTTC.

In its sample, this clonotype was seen a few times. V usage is TRBV4-1 and J usage is TRBJ2-5, with 9 bases matching TRBD2. This CDR3 contains 14 residues. The junction had 6 bases not matched to a gene; V was cut back by 3 bases and J by 7 bases. CDR1 is MGHRA, CDR2 YSYEKL, per germline. In DNA form, the CDR3 reads TGCGCCAGCAGCCAGGCCGGACTAGCGTGGACCCAGTACTTC. This codes for CASSQAGLAWTQYF.

This clonotype occurred many times. The CDR3 protein is CSAPFGSLSQPQHF. DNA for the CDR3: TGCAGTGCCCCGTTCGGGTCTCTCTCTCAGCCCCAGCATTTT. The chain couples TRBV20-1 to TRBJ1-5; the D is unclear. This CDR3 is 14 amino acids long. Germline V gene sequence: CDR1 DFQATT, CDR2 SNEGSKA (reference sequence). Trimming left V 6 bases short and J 6 bases short, with 18 bases between.

This clonotype was observed many times. The V call is TRBV5-1, the J call TRBJ1-1; D unclear. The V gene lost 5 bases and the J gene lost 3 bases, with 8 bases spanning the gap. Germline V gives CDR1 SGHRS, CDR2 YFSETQ. The CDR3 extends over 12 amino acids. The CDR3 DNA follows: TGCGCCAGCAGTAATTGGGACACTGAAGCTTTCTTT. Translation gives CASSNWDTEAFF.

This clonotype was observed a few times. The chain recombines TRBV20-1 with TRBJ2-2; D might be TRBD2 (5 bases). CDR3 size: 16 residues. Trimming removed 4 bases from V and 0 bases from J, with 15 bases in between. Per the germline V gene, CDR1 is DFQATT and CDR2 is SNEGSKA (reference sequence). The CDR3 protein is CSANLQYGANTGELFF. CDR3 nucleotides: TGCAGTGCTAACCTCCAATACGGGGCGAACACCGGGGAGCTGTTTTTT.

The sample holds a few counts of this clonotype. J is TRBJ2-2 and V is TRBV7-9; 7 nucleotides match TRBD1. Germline values: CDR1 SEHNR, CDR2 FQNEAQ (reference sequence). Trimming at V came to 5 bases and at J to 4 bases, leaving 4 bases not matched to a gene. The length of the CDR3 is 14 residues. The CDR3 DNA sequence: TGTGCCAGCAGCCACTGGGACAGCACCGGGGAGCTGTTTTTT. Its protein is CASSHWDSTGELFF.

The chain combines TRBV29-1 with TRBJ2-1, with D possibly being TRBD1 (6 bases). The CDR3 contains 12 residues. Germline CDR1 is SQVTM and CDR2 is ANQGSEA. Trimming cost V 2 bases and J 6 bases, with 8 bases left between them. CDR3 nucleotides: TGCAGCGTTGAACCACAGGGCAATGAGCAGTTCTTC. This encodes CSVEPQGNEQFF.

V gene TRBV13 combines with J gene TRBJ2-1; maybe TRBD2 (6 bases). The V gene's germline CDR1 is PRHDT and CDR2 FYEKMQ (reference sequence). V was trimmed by 1 base and J by 8 bases, leaving 15 bases between them. The CDR3 is 15 amino acids. The CDR3 loop is CASSLELGPGDEQFF. The CDR3 DNA reads TGTGCCAGCAGCTTAGAGCTGGGGCCGGGGGATGAGCAGTTCTTC.

This chain links TRBV19 with TRBJ1-5; no clear D gene. CDR1 and CDR2 (germline): LNHDA, SQIVND (reference sequence). The V and J ends lost 8 bases and 3 bases respectively, with 14 bases between them. The CDR3 has 14 amino acids. CDR3 DNA: TGTGCCAGTCGCGTCGGCAGCCCCAATCAGCCCCAGCATTTT. As protein: CASRVGSPNQPQHF.

This clonotype was detected many times. The CDR3 nucleotides read TGTGCCAGCAGCCACAGGGGCGGGAACTATGGCTACACCTTC. Protein: CASSHRGGNYGYTF. This chain uses TRBV7-9 with TRBJ1-2, with 7 positions matching TRBD1. CDR3 length equals 14 residues. V lost 5 bases, J lost 2 bases, and 5 bases stayed unmatched. Germline V gives CDR1 SEHNR, CDR2 FQNEAQ (reference sequence).

The chain is built from TRBV19 and TRBJ1-1, with 7 positions matching TRBD1. CDR1 is LNHDA and CDR2 is SQIVND in the germline V gene (reference sequence). The CDR3 has 16 residues. With 5 bases clipped from V and 1 base from J, the junction kept 10 bases outside the gene matches. The CDR3 bases are TGTGCCAGTAGTTCGCCGGGACAGATAGCGAACACTGAAGCTTTCTTT. Translating gives CASSSPGQIANTEAFF.

The chain recombines TRBV2 with TRBJ1-2; TRBD1 matches 9 bases. V lost 6 bases, J lost 6 bases, and 5 bases stayed unmatched. The CDR3 totals 13 residues. Germline loops: CDR1 SNHLY, CDR2 FYNNEI. CDR3 sequence: CASRVGQGNGYTF. CDR3 coding DNA: TGTGCCAGCAGGGTTGGACAGGGGAATGGCTACACCTTC.

The gene calls are TRBV20-1 and TRBJ2-3, with D tentatively TRBD1 (6 bases). Looked up from germline, CDR1 is DFQATT and CDR2 is SNEGSKA (reference sequence). The CDR3 contains 16 residues. Between the trimmed V and J ends, which lost 6 bases and 2 bases, there was a span of 21 bases. The CDR3 DNA reads TGCAGTGCCGAACCACCGGGACACGGGTACACAGATACGCAGTATTTT. Its protein product is CSAEPPGHGYTDTQYF.

This clonotype was picked up many times. J is TRBJ2-2 and V is TRBV20-1; the match to TRBD1 covers 9 bases. J lost 7 bases, V lost 4 bases, and 4 bases had no gene match. This CDR3 is 13 amino acids long. Germline V gene data show CDR1 as DFQATT and CDR2 as SNEGSKA (reference sequence). The CDR3 coding sequence is TGCAGTGCTAAACAGGGGGCGAACGGGGAGCTGTTTTTT. It translates to CSAKQGANGELFF.